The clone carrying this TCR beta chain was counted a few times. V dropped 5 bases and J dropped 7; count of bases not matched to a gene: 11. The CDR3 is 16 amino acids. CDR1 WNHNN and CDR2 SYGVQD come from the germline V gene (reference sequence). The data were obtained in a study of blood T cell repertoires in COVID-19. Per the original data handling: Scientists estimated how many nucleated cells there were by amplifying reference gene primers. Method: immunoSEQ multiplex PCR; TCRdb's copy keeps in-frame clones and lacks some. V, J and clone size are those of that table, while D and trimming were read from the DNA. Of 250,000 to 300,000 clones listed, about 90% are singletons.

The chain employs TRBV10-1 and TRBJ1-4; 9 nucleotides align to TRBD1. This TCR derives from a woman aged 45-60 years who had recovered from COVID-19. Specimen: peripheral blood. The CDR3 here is CASSPGWGQGCEKLFF. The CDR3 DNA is TGCGCCAGCAGTCCGGGGTGGGGACAGGGTTGTGAAAAACTGTTTTTT.